Listed below are T cell receptor beta chains from one sample, sequenced in a study of T-cell reconstitution after alpha-beta-depleted transplantation in children. TCRdb re-called the PCR reads through MiXCR, storing one row per CDR3 protein. The table shows 480,000 or so distinct CDR3 sequences, with roughly a tenth occurring only once. The source material was PBMCs, sampled before TCRalphabeta/CD19-depleted stem cell transplant. The origin of the receptors is a child aged 2 to 10 with inherited bone marrow failure, due to receive a stem cell transplant. Both conserved end residues are part of each CDR3. A D gene is named only where the DNA matches it firmly. Size values are once, few and many counts, or a class for expanded clones, and some rows have none.

>TRBJ2-7|TRBD2|many|TRBV4-2
CASSPSSGGYYEQYF
TGTGCCAGCAGTCCGTCTAGCGGGGGGTACTACGAGCAGTACTTC
>TRBJ1-2|TRBD1|.|TRBV6-1
CASNHRGLNYGYTF
TGTGCCAGCAATCACAGGGGCCTTAACTATGGCTACACCTTC
>TRBJ2-7|.|.|TRBV7-2
CASSVGGGRAVEQYF
TGTGCCAGCAGCGTCGGTGGCGGCAGGGCGGTCGAGCAGTACTTC
>TRBJ2-7|.|few|TRBV20-1
CSARRGQRVYEQYF
TGCAGTGCTAGACGCGGGCAAAGGGTCTACGAGCAGTACTTC
>TRBJ1-1|.|many|TRBV20-1
CSARERDSNGWNTEAFF
TGCAGTGCTAGAGAAAGAGACAGCAACGGGTGGAACACTGAAGCTTTCTTT
>TRBJ1-2|.|many|TRBV20-1
CSAREGDFYGYTF
TGCAGTGCTAGAGAAGGGGATTTCTATGGCTACACCTTC
>TRBJ2-7|.|many|TRBV3-1
CASSHDSSYEQYF
TGTGCCAGCAGCCATGATTCGTCCTACGAGCAGTACTTC
>TRBJ2-3|TRBD2|many|TRBV6-2/TRBV6-3
CASSRLAGALDTQYF
TGTGCCAGCAGCCGTCTAGCGGGAGCCTTAGATACGCAGTATTTT
>TRBJ2-5|.|many|TRBV29-1
CSVGKELLQETQYF
TGCAGCGTTGGTAAAGAGCTTCTCCAAGAGACCCAGTACTTC
>TRBJ2-2|.|.|TRBV20-1
CSARASSATGELFF
TGCAGTGCTAGAGCGAGTAGCGCCACCGGGGAGCTGTTTTTT
>TRBJ1-1|.|many|TRBV12-3/TRBV12-4
CASSFTLGGIEAFF
TGTGCCAGCAGTTTCACACTCGGGGGGATTGAAGCTTTCTTT
>TRBJ2-7|TRBD2|once|TRBV6-5
CASSYSTSGAYEQYF
TGTGCCAGCAGTTACTCCACTAGCGGGGCGTACGAGCAGTACTTC
>TRBJ2-3|.|many|TRBV5-1
CASSRRGSGHTDTQYF
TGCGCCAGCAGCCGCAGGGGCAGCGGCCACACAGATACGCAGTATTTT
>TRBJ2-7|.|few|TRBV29-1
CSGGAWTYEQYF
TGCAGCGGCGGGGCTTGGACCTACGAGCAGTACTTC
>TRBJ2-7|TRBD2|few|TRBV13
CASSHSGMPSYEQYF
TGTGCCAGCAGCCATAGCGGGATGCCTTCCTACGAGCAGTACTTC
>TRBJ2-7|.|once|TRBV7-2
CASQSGQAPSYEQYF
TGTGCCAGCCAGAGCGGGCAGGCGCCGTCCTACGAGCAGTACTTC
>TRBJ2-5|TRBD1|many|TRBV5-8
CASQQGTYQETQYF
TGTGCGAGCCAACAGGGGACGTACCAAGAGACCCAGTACTTC
>TRBJ2-7|.|.|TRBV11-2
CASSLDSTGLSSYEQYF
TGTGCCAGCAGCTTAGATTCCACCGGGCTAAGCTCCTACGAGCAGTACTTC
>TRBJ2-7|.|.|TRBV6-5
CASVSVTYEQYF
TGTGCCTCGGTGTCGGTTACCTACGAGCAGTACTTC
>TRBJ2-6|.|few|TRBV4-3
CASSQVPSGANVLTF
TGCGCCAGCAGCCAAGTGCCTTCTGGGGCCAACGTCCTGACTTTC
>TRBJ1-1|.|many|TRBV7-2
CASSLSRGMNTEAFF
TGTGCCAGCAGCTTATCCCGGGGGATGAACACTGAAGCTTTCTTT
>TRBJ1-1|TRBD1|many|TRBV28
CASSQTGRGRNTEAFF
TGTGCCAGCAGTCAGACAGGGCGAGGGAGAAACACTGAAGCTTTCTTT
>TRBJ2-1|.|many|TRBV2
CASRGFNNERFF
TGTGCCAGCAGGGGATTCAACAATGAGCGTTTCTTC
>TRBJ2-1|TRBD2|.|TRBV28
CASRVMGTSGSRYNEQFF
TGTGCCAGCAGGGTCATGGGGACTAGCGGGAGTAGGTACAATGAGCAGTTCTTC
>TRBJ2-3|TRBD2|many|TRBV4-1
CASSHLSGSIGTQYF
TGCGCCAGCAGCCACCTTAGCGGGAGCATCGGTACGCAGTATTTT
>TRBJ2-7|TRBD1|many|TRBV5-1
CASRDREFEQYF
TGCGCCAGCCGGGACAGGGAATTCGAGCAGTACTTC
>TRBJ2-2|TRBD2|many|TRBV5-5
CASSLVSSGNTGELFF
TGTGCCAGCAGCTTGGTGTCTAGCGGGAACACCGGGGAGCTGTTTTTT
>TRBJ2-3|.|few|TRBV3-1
CASSQVEPGTQYF
TGTGCCAGCAGCCAAGTTGAACCGGGTACGCAGTATTTT
>TRBJ2-7|.|many|TRBV27
CASRDTGSRYEQYF
TGTGCCAGCAGAGACACAGGGTCTCGCTACGAGCAGTACTTC
>TRBJ2-2|.|many|TRBV27
CASSLSPLAAGNTGELFF
TGTGCCAGCAGTTTATCACCTTTAGCGGCTGGGAACACCGGGGAGCTGTTTTTT
>TRBJ2-1|TRBD2|many|TRBV6-2/TRBV6-3
CASSLRGSTSGSFNEQFF
TGTGCCAGCAGTCTCAGGGGGAGTACTAGCGGGAGCTTCAATGAGCAGTTCTTC
>TRBJ1-4|TRBD1|many|TRBV5-1
CASAQGNGEKLFF
TGCGCCAGCGCACAGGGGAATGGTGAAAAACTGTTTTTT
>TRBJ2-7|TRBD2|.|TRBV30
CAWTYDGTRGGEQYF
TGTGCCTGGACGTACGATGGGACTAGAGGTGGTGAGCAGTACTTC
>TRBJ2-7|.|many|TRBV4-1
CASSQDVVIAPYEQYF
TGCGCCAGCAGCCAAGATGTCGTGATAGCGCCGTACGAGCAGTACTTC
>TRBJ2-2|.|.|TRBV27
CASSRGVGAWTGELFF
TGTGCCAGCAGTAGGGGGGTGGGGGCATGGACCGGGGAGCTGTTTTTT
>TRBJ2-1|.|.|TRBV20-1
CSATEGPYIDEQFF
TGCAGTGCCACTGAAGGACCGTATATCGATGAGCAGTTCTTC
>TRBJ1-5|.|many|TRBV4-1
CASSQGLDRNQPQHF
TGCGCCAGCAGCCAAGGACTGGACAGAAATCAGCCCCAGCATTTT
>TRBJ1-3|.|many|TRBV29-1
CSVAAPSGNTIYF
TGCAGCGTTGCGGCCCCTTCTGGAAACACCATATATTTT
>TRBJ2-3|.|few|TRBV28
CASSLWVHTQYF
TGTGCCAGCAGTTTATGGGTACATACGCAGTATTTT
>TRBJ2-1|TRBD2|many|TRBV9
CASSGAGGGNEQFF
TGTGCCAGCAGCGGAGCGGGAGGGGGAAATGAGCAGTTCTTC
>TRBJ2-2|.|many|TRBV27
CASSWGPGELFF
TGTGCCAGCAGTTGGGGCCCCGGGGAGCTGTTTTTT
>TRBJ2-1|.|.|TRBV5-1
CAISFLPSGAYNEQFF
TGCGCCATCAGCTTTCTTCCCAGCGGAGCCTACAATGAGCAGTTCTTC
>TRBJ2-5|.|few|TRBV6-5
CASSFSLTGTFQETQYF
TGTGCCAGCAGTTTCAGCCTTACCGGGACATTCCAAGAGACCCAGTACTTC
>TRBJ2-6|TRBD1|many|TRBV28
CASRPGQASSGANVLTF
TGTGCCAGCAGGCCGGGACAGGCCTCCTCTGGGGCCAACGTCCTGACTTTC
>TRBJ1-2|TRBD1|many|TRBV4-3
CASSQGQGPLNYGYTF
TGCGCCAGCAGCCAAGGACAGGGACCACTTAACTATGGCTACACCTTC
>TRBJ2-5|.|.|TRBV5-5
CASSLVGGTQYF
TGTGCCAGCAGCTTAGTGGGGGGGACCCAGTACTTC
>TRBJ1-5|TRBD1|many|TRBV15
CATSGIQGAPYQPQHF
TGTGCCACCAGCGGGATACAGGGGGCACCTTATCAGCCCCAGCATTTT
>TRBJ2-7|.|many|TRBV4-3
CASSLRRHYEQYF
TGCGCCAGCAGCCTAAGACGGCACTACGAGCAGTACTTC
>TRBJ2-1|.|many|TRBV19
CASSATGSSYNEQFF
TGTGCCAGTAGTGCTACAGGGAGCTCCTACAATGAGCAGTTCTTC
>TRBJ1-3|.|many|TRBV11-2
CASSLRALELTSGNTIYF
TGTGCCAGCAGCTTAAGGGCCCTCGAGCTTACCTCTGGAAACACCATATATTTT